One and the same sample provided the 24 T cell receptor beta chains below, sequenced in a study of blood T cell repertoires in COVID-19. TCRdb keeps only in-frame clones here, not all; method: immunoSEQ multiplex PCR. Of roughly 100,000 clones listed, around 79% were seen once; the top ten hold approximately 10%. What was sequenced was peripheral blood. The receptors stem from a woman aged 80 or over with acute or convalescent COVID-19.

J is TRBJ2-5 and V is TRBV4-3; TRBD1 agrees at 7 bases. The germline V gene encodes CDR1 LGHNA and CDR2 YSLEER. V lost 0 bases, J lost 4 bases, and 5 bases stayed unmatched. CDR3 length: 15 amino acids. CDR3 region: CASSQDQTGRETQYF. CDR3 coding DNA: TGCGCCAGCAGCCAAGACCAGACAGGGCGAGAGACCCAGTACTTC.

The CDR3 coding sequence is TGCGCCAGCAGCCAAGAGGCCGGGGAGCTCCTAAGCTCCTATAATTCACCCCTCCACTTT. Its protein is CASSQEAGELLSSYNSPLHF. The chain employs TRBV4-3 and TRBJ1-6; unclear D gene. Germline V lookup: CDR1 LGHNA, CDR2 YSLEER. The CDR3 is 20 amino acids. Trimming left V 0 bases short and J 0 bases short, with 18 bases between.

V is TRBV10-3 and J is TRBJ2-1; 7 bases are shared with TRBD2. There are 14 residues in the CDR3. With V trimmed by 6 bases and J by 1 base, 3 bases remained unmatched. CDR1 is ENHRY, CDR2 SYGVKD, per germline. CDR3 DNA: TGTGCCATCAGGGCCGGGGGGTCCTACAATGAGCAGTTCTTC. Its protein product is CAIRAGGSYNEQFF.

V and J are TRBV5-1 and TRBJ2-3; 10 bases map to TRBD2. The CDR3 loop spans 16 amino acids. Germline V CDR1 and CDR2: SGHRS, YFSETQ. Trimming cost V 0 bases and J 6 bases; bases outside gene matches: 7. The chain's CDR3 is CASSLVTSGVIDTQYF. CDR3 nucleotides: TGCGCCAGCAGCTTGGTCACTAGCGGGGTCATTGATACGCAGTATTTT.

CDR3 residues: CASSPFREDSPLHF. The CDR3 DNA reads TGTGCCAGCTCACCATTCCGGGAGGATTCACCCCTCCACTTT. The genes are TRBV18 and TRBJ1-6; no firm D call. Germline V lookup: CDR1 KGHSH, CDR2 LQKENI. The CDR3 has 14 residues. V was shortened by 2 bases and J by 8 bases, with 10 bases between the two germline ends.

By proportion, this clone is medium-sized (0.01 to 0.1%). The CDR3 spells CASSPRAPGQGAGNEQFF. The CDR3 nucleotides are TGTGCCAGCTCACCCCGCGCTCCGGGACAGGGGGCGGGTAATGAGCAGTTCTTC. The V call is TRBV18, the J call TRBJ2-1; 12 bases are shared with TRBD1. V lost 3 bases and J lost 7; bases outside the gene matches: 13. The CDR3 sequence is 18 residues long. CDR1 is KGHSH and CDR2 is LQKENI in the germline V gene.

V is TRBV14 and J is TRBJ1-1; D perhaps matches TRBD1 (5 bases). The ends were cut back, 4 bases at V and 6 bases at J, with 12 bases in the middle. The CDR3 contains 13 residues. Germline V gene sequence: CDR1 SGHDN, CDR2 FVKESK. CDR3: CASSRNQGSEAFF. CDR3 DNA sequence: TGTGCCAGCAGCCGGAATCAGGGCTCTGAAGCTTTCTTT.

The chain has TRBV28 and TRBJ1-2; TRBD1 matches at 7 bases. V was pared by 2 bases and J by 8 bases, with 11 bases of the junction left unmatched. Per the germline V gene, CDR1 is MDHEN and CDR2 is SYDVKM. The CDR3 is 15 amino acids. This chain's CDR3 is CASSLPRQGVGGYTF. For the CDR3, the DNA is TGTGCCAGCAGTTTACCTAGGCAGGGGGTGGGCGGCTACACCTTC.

This chain links TRBV9 with TRBJ1-3; unclear D gene. This CDR3 is built from 15 residues. V was shortened by 0 bases and J by 4 bases, with 11 bases between the two germline ends. The germline V gene has CDR1 SGDLS and CDR2 YYNGEE. CDR3 DNA sequence: TGTGCCAGCAGCGTAGCTAACGGGGTCGGAAACACCATATATTTT. Its protein is CASSVANGVGNTIYF. Variable domain in full (rest from reference TRBV9 and TRBJ1-3): DSGVTQTPKHLITATGQRVTLRCSPRSGDLSVYWYQQSLDQGLQFLIQYYNGEERAKGNILERFSAQQFPDLHSELNLSSLELGDSALYFCASSVANGVGNTIYFGEGSWLTVV.

This rearrangement joins TRBV12-3 or TRBV12-4 to TRBJ1-4; D is uncertain. The CDR3 runs to 12 residues. V was shortened by 5 bases and J by 14 bases, with 15 bases between the two germline ends. The chain's CDR3 is CASSPKPSGLFF. DNA of the CDR3: TGTGCCAGCAGTCCGAAGCCTTCGGGGCTGTTTTTT.

J is TRBJ2-5 and V is TRBV25-1; 8 bases fit TRBD2. Trimming at V came to 0 bases and at J to 5 bases, leaving 11 bases not matched to a gene. Germline V gives CDR1 MGHDK, CDR2 SYGVNS. The CDR3 length is 17 residues. The CDR3, as DNA: TGTGCCAGCAGTGAATACGTTCTGACTAGCGTTAAGGAGACCCAGTACTTC. This translates into CASSEYVLTSVKETQYF. The full variable domain, completed using reference TRBV25-1 and TRBJ2-5, is EADIYQTPRYLVIGTGKKITLECSQTMGHDKMYWYQQDPGMELHLIHYSYGVNSTEKGDLSSESTVSRIRTEHFPLTLESARPSHTSQYLCASSEYVLTSVKETQYFGPGTRLLVL.

This clone was seen a few times. The chain couples TRBV5-8 to TRBJ1-3, with D tentatively TRBD1 (5 bases). Germline V lookup: CDR1 SGHTS, CDR2 YDEGEE. V shed 2 bases and J shed 2 bases, with 11 bases lying between them. This CDR3 spans 15 amino acids. The CDR3 loop is CASSFPGGAGNTIYF. For the CDR3, the DNA is TGTGCCAGCAGCTTCCCGGGGGGGGCTGGAAACACCATATATTTT. The whole variable domain, filled in from reference TRBV5-8 and TRBJ1-3, reads EAGVTQSPTHLIKTRGQQATLRCSPISGHTSVYWYQQALGLGLQFLLWYDEGEERNRGNFPPRFSGRQFPNYSSELNVNALELEDSALYLCASSFPGGAGNTIYFGEGSWLTVV.

The chain has TRBV25-1 and TRBJ1-3; 7 bases are shared with TRBD1. Germline V gene data show CDR1 as MGHDK and CDR2 as SYGVNS. The CDR3 has 15 amino acids. With V trimmed by 5 bases and J by 2 bases, 6 bases remained unmatched. CDR3 region: CASSRSGGTGNTIYF. DNA for the CDR3: TGTGCCAGCAGTCGCTCAGGGGGTACTGGAAACACCATATATTTT.

The CDR3: CATSDSETSGGDTQYF. The CDR3, as DNA: TGTGCCACCAGTGATTCCGAGACTAGCGGGGGGGATACGCAGTATTTT. The gene calls are TRBV24-1 and TRBJ2-3; 13 nucleotides match TRBD2. CDR3 length equals 16 residues. The V and J ends lost 2 bases and 6 bases, in that order; junction bases with no gene match: 4. The germline V gene has CDR1 KGHDR and CDR2 SFDVKD.

This sequence joins TRBV6-5 and TRBJ2-7, with TRBD1 identical over 7 bases. Germline-derived CDR1 and CDR2 are MNHEY and SVGAGI. The trim removed 1 base at V and 4 bases at J, leaving 1 base unmatched. The CDR3 has 13 residues. CDR3 residues: CASSYYRGYEQYF. The CDR3 bases are TGTGCCAGCAGTTACTACAGGGGTTACGAGCAGTACTTC.

This chain joins TRBV12-5 and TRBJ2-7; a possible D gene is TRBD2 (5 bases). The CDR3 extends over 12 amino acids. Germline CDR1 and CDR2: LGHNT and FRNRAP. V was cut by 2 bases and J by 3 bases, with 5 bases left in between. CDR3 protein: CASGLRGYEQYF. CDR3 in DNA: TGTGCTAGTGGTTTGCGGGGCTACGAGCAGTACTTC.

As concerns this clone: Other DNA sequences in this sample translate to the same CDR3. This sequence joins TRBV10-3 and TRBJ1-3, with D unresolved. The V end was cut by 3 bases, the J end by 1 base, with 4 bases between. Germline-derived CDR1 and CDR2 are ENHRY and SYGVKD. The CDR3 extends over 13 amino acids. The DNA of the CDR3 is TGTGCCATCAGTGACAGTTCTGGAAACACCATATATTTT. Its protein is CAISDSSGNTIYF.

This clone occurred once. The V and J genes are TRBV6-1 and TRBJ1-6; no reliable D call. Trimming left V 1 base short and J 11 bases short, with 6 bases between. This CDR3 has 12 residues. Germline CDR1 is MNHNS and CDR2 is SASEGT. The CDR3 DNA reads TGTGCCAGCAGTGAAGGCAGTCCACCCCTCCACTTT. It translates to CASSEGSPPLHF.

The chain uses TRBV11-3 and TRBJ2-1; no clear D. The ends were cut back, 0 bases at V and 0 bases at J, with 6 bases in the middle. Per germline, CDR1 SGHNT and CDR2 YENEEA. The CDR3 is made up of 15 amino acids. CDR3 sequence: CASSLDLNSYNEQFF. The DNA for the CDR3 is TGTGCCAGCAGCTTAGACCTTAACTCCTACAATGAGCAGTTCTTC.

The V gene is TRBV10-1, the J gene TRBJ1-6; D unclear. Germline V gene data show CDR1 as WNHNN and CDR2 as SYGVQD (reference sequence). V was shortened by 2 bases and J by 5 bases, with 4 bases between the two germline ends. The length of the CDR3 is 13 residues. The CDR3 sequence: CASSETNNSPLHF. CDR3 in DNA: TGCGCCAGCAGTGAGACTAATAATTCACCCCTCCACTTT.

V is TRBV7-2 and J is TRBJ2-7, with TRBD1 matching 9 bases. The CDR3 extends over 14 amino acids. The V segment lost 3 bases and the J segment 5 bases; nucleotides outside the gene matches: 5. Germline V CDR1 and CDR2: SGHTA, FQGNSA. The CDR3: CASSLDRGENEQYF. The CDR3 coding sequence is TGTGCCAGCAGCTTGGACAGGGGAGAGAACGAGCAGTACTTC. The full variable domain, in which reference TRBV7-2 and TRBJ2-7 provide the parts outside the CDR3, is GAGVSQSPSNKVTEKGKDVELRCDPISGHTALYWYRQSLGQGLEFLIYFQGNSAPDKSGLPSDRFSAERTGGSVSTLTIQRTQQEDSAVYLCASSLDRGENEQYFGPGTRLTVT.

This clone was seen once. The chain joins TRBV6-6 to TRBJ2-3; D gene uncertain. The CDR3 loop spans 13 amino acids. V was trimmed by 6 bases and J by 5 bases, leaving 12 bases between them. The germline CDR1 and CDR2 sequences are MNHNY and SVGAGI (reference sequence). DNA of the CDR3: TGTGCCAGCAGCCTCCCAGCGAGAGATACGCAGTATTTT. This gives the protein CASSLPARDTQYF.

This chain uses TRBV6-5 with TRBJ1-3; D gene unclear. Trimming took 6 bases from V and 0 from J, leaving 12 bases between them. The CDR3 totals 15 residues. Germline CDR1 reads MNHEY; CDR2 reads SVGAGI. The CDR3 is CASSREGFSGNTIYF. The CDR3 DNA reads as TGTGCCAGCAGCCGTGAGGGCTTCTCTGGAAACACCATATATTTT.

The gene calls are TRBV25-1 and TRBJ2-1, with D unclear. Trimming pared 3 bases from V and 1 base from J, leaving 10 bases between. Germline lookup yields CDR1 MGHDK and CDR2 SYGVNS. CDR3 length: 15 amino acids. In DNA form, the CDR3 reads TGTGCCAGCAGTGACGCGGCGGATTCCTACAATGAGCAGTTCTTC. Amino acid sequence: CASSDAADSYNEQFF. The complete variable domain, with remaining parts taken from reference TRBV25-1 and TRBJ2-1, reads EADIYQTPRYLVIGTGKKITLECSQTMGHDKMYWYQQDPGMELHLIHYSYGVNSTEKGDLSSESTVSRIRTEHFPLTLESARPSHTSQYLCASSDAADSYNEQFFGPGTRLTVL.